This TCR beta chain was identified during a study of shared clonotypes between healthy human individuals. Study as a whole: Ranging from 18 to 49 in age, donors were two women and three men. Broader study findings: Depth was large, yet rarefaction showed that sorted-subset sequencing was incomplete. Non-shared clonotypes had lower generation probabilities than clonotypes shared by all four sorted-subset donors.

Trimming shortened V by 3 bases and J by 2 bases, and 9 bases separated the two germline ends. This CDR3 region has 14 residues. Per germline, CDR1 KGHSH and CDR2 LQKENI. In the case of this clone: The target antigen is unknown. The same CDR3 also results from other DNA sequences found in this sample.

The data were produced by immunoSEQ multiplex PCR, yet TCRdb's version contains in-frame clones alone and is incomplete. Seen here are some 2,000,000 clones, approximately 96% observed once, and the top ten hold about 0.13%. The sample consisted of naive CD4+ T cells sorted from blood. Regarding subset: CD45RA+ positively selected. This receptor was identified in a man aged 18 to 35 in good health. The chain is built from TRBV18 and TRBJ2-3, with D unclear. CDR3 protein: CASSPLDTTDTQYF. The CDR3 DNA sequence: TGTGCCAGCTCACCGTTGGATACCACAGATACGCAGTATTTT.